The present T cell receptor (beta chain) was sequenced within a study of blood T cell repertoires in COVID-19. TCRdb's table, derived via immunoSEQ multiplex PCR, lists solely in-frame clones and lacks some. The sample shows some 150,000 clones, 88% of them seen only once. Per the germline V gene, CDR1 is MDHEN and CDR2 is SYDVKM. V lost 4 bases to trimming and J lost 2 bases, with 14 bases between them. The CDR3 runs 15 residues. The chain joins TRBV28 to TRBJ2-5, with D possibly being TRBD2 (5 bases). The source material was peripheral blood. This receptor was taken from a human donor in a cohort sampled during active COVID-19. CDR3 nucleotide sequence: TGTGCCAGCAGTTCCCCCCAGCGGTTACAAGAGACCCAGTACTTC. Its translation is CASSSPQRLQETQYF. The full variable domain, completed using reference TRBV28 and TRBJ2-5, is DVKVTQSSRYLVKRTGEKVFLECVQDMDHENMFWYRQDPGLGLRLIYFSYDVKMKEKGDIPEGYSVSREKKERFSLILESASTNQTSMYLCASSSPQRLQETQYFGPGTRLLVL.